Shown below are 27 T cell receptor beta chains from a single sample sequenced in a study of spatial heterogeneity in lung cancer. The time point: sample taken at primary tumor resection. Whole RNA was taken from tumor, nontumor lung or frozen PBMC; it was then sequenced unsorted. TCRdb reanalysed the 5' RACE reads using MiXCR and keeps one entry per CDR3 protein. The sample carries some 11,000 distinct CDR3 sequences, approximately 8.1% recorded once. The specimen comprised PBMCs, sampled at surgery. The source is a male donor with early-stage non-small cell lung cancer.

This clonotype is medium-sized by share. V and J are TRBV6-5 and TRBJ2-3; a possible D gene is TRBD1 (6 bases). The V gene's germline CDR1 is MNHEY and CDR2 SVGAGI. The CDR3 runs to 18 residues. V was cut by 4 bases and J by 4 bases, with 24 bases left in between. This CDR3 is CASSSVRRGVNRPDTQYF. In DNA, the CDR3 is TGTGCCAGCAGTTCGGTACGCAGGGGTGTTAACAGGCCAGATACGCAGTATTTT.

The table lists this clonotype with many counts. V and J are TRBV20-1 and TRBJ2-2; 7 bases align to TRBD2. The CDR3 loop spans 14 amino acids. Losses at the gene ends were 0 bases for V and 3 bases for J; bases not matched to a gene: 1. Germline V lookup: CDR1 DFQATT, CDR2 SNEGSKA (reference sequence). The CDR3 region is CSAREGRDTGELFF. The CDR3 DNA follows: TGCAGTGCTAGAGAGGGGAGGGACACCGGGGAGCTGTTTTTT.

By its share, this clonotype is medium-sized. The chain employs TRBV6-2 or TRBV6-3 and TRBJ2-3; D not resolved. Deletions cut 5 bases from V and 6 bases from J, with 6 bases between. The CDR3 runs 11 residues. Germline CDR1 reads MNHEY; CDR2 reads SVGEGT. CDR3 protein: CASSRRDTQYF. The CDR3 DNA reads TGTGCCAGCAGTCGCAGGGATACGCAGTATTTT.

This clonotype was counted many times. The CDR3 bases are TGTGCCAGTAGTCTCGGGGCAGGGACACACAATGAGCAGTTCTTC. This translates into CASSLGAGTHNEQFF. This rearrangement joins TRBV19 to TRBJ2-1, with D perhaps matching TRBD1 (6 bases). Germline V gene data show CDR1 as LNHDA and CDR2 as SQIVND (reference sequence). The V end lost 5 bases, the J end lost 5 bases, and 16 bases lay between the germline ends. There are 15 residues in the CDR3.

This clonotype is medium-sized. The J gene is TRBJ1-2, the V gene TRBV4-3; D possibly corresponds to TRBD1 (6 bases). Germline CDR1 and CDR2: LGHNA and YSLEER. CDR3 length: 15 residues. The germline V and J ends were trimmed by 0 bases and 4 bases, with 12 bases remaining between them. DNA of the CDR3: TGCGCCAGCAGCCAAGATGGGGGGCGTGCCTATGGCTACACCTTC. This sequence encodes CASSQDGGRAYGYTF.

This chain connects TRBV10-3 to TRBJ2-5, with TRBD1 identical over 7 bases. The CDR3 has 13 residues. CDR1 is ENHRY, CDR2 SYGVKD, per germline. V shed 6 bases and J 5 bases; nucleotides not matched to a gene: 6. CDR3 DNA: TGTGCCATCAGCCAGACAGGGTACGAGACCCAGTACTTC. Its translation: CAISQTGYETQYF.

This clonotype has ten or more counts. The chain is built from TRBV28 and TRBJ2-7, with 12 bases that match TRBD1. This CDR3 has 17 amino acids. The J segment lost 7 bases and the V segment lost 4 bases, leaving 14 bases of the junction unmatched. Germline CDR1 is MDHEN and CDR2 is SYDVKM. The CDR3 nucleotides read TGTGCCAGCAGTTCCCCGAACACCGGGACAGGGGGCTATGAGCAGTACTTC. It translates to CASSSPNTGTGGYEQYF.

This clonotype rates as medium-sized. The rearrangement links TRBV29-1 to TRBJ2-2, with 10 bases fitting TRBD1. Losses at the gene ends were 6 bases for V and 1 base for J; bases not matched to a gene: 5. The CDR3 consists of 15 residues. CDR1 and CDR2 (germline): SQVTM, ANQGSEA. CDR3 in DNA: TGCAGCGTACCCCGGACAGGGGGGAACACCGGGGAGCTGTTTTTT. This codes for CSVPRTGGNTGELFF.

The sample holds many counts of this clonotype. The chain uses TRBV5-1 and TRBJ2-2; D not certain. Germline V CDR1 and CDR2: SGHRS, YFSETQ. This CDR3 has 15 amino acids. V shed 5 bases and J shed 8 bases, with 19 bases lying between them. CDR3 in amino acids: CASRAGPEGSGELFF. In DNA form, the CDR3 reads TGCGCCAGCAGAGCTGGGCCCGAAGGTTCGGGGGAGCTGTTTTTT.

This clonotype was found many times. V gene TRBV7-2 combines with J gene TRBJ2-3; D unclear. Germline CDR1 is SGHTA and CDR2 is FQGNSA. V shed 5 bases and J shed 4 bases, with 13 bases lying between them. This CDR3 comprises 14 residues. The CDR3 here is CASSPNRQADTQYF. The CDR3 nucleotides are TGTGCCAGCAGCCCCAATCGGCAGGCAGATACGCAGTATTTT. The full variable domain, rest sourced from reference TRBV7-2 and TRBJ2-3, is GAGVSQSPSNKVTEKGKDVELRCDPISGHTALYWYRQSLGQGLEFLIYFQGNSAPDKSGLPSDRFSAERTGGSVSTLTIQRTQQEDSAVYLCASSPNRQADTQYFGPGTRLTVL.

This clonotype was found many times. The rearrangement uses TRBV6-2 or TRBV6-3 and TRBJ2-5; 14 nucleotides agree with TRBD2. The V gene end was trimmed by 6 bases and the J gene end by 5 bases; junction bases not matched to a gene: 17. CDR1 and CDR2 (germline): MNHEY, SVGEGT. This CDR3 spans 19 amino acids. The CDR3 region is CASRTTSGGALGLRETQYF. DNA of the CDR3: TGTGCCAGCAGGACGACTAGCGGGGGGGCCTTGGGGCTTCGGGAGACCCAGTACTTC.

V gene TRBV29-1 combines with J gene TRBJ2-2; 12 bases agree with TRBD2. J was trimmed by 8 bases and V by 6 bases; bases with no gene match: 7. CDR3 length: 14 residues. CDR1 is SQVTM, CDR2 ANQGSEA, per germline. The CDR3 sequence: CSVSGLAGTGELFF. CDR3 coding DNA: TGCAGCGTATCCGGACTAGCGGGAACAGGGGAGCTGTTTTTT.

This clonotype appeared a few times. The V gene is TRBV7-9, the J gene TRBJ2-7, with a possible D match to TRBD1 (5 bases). The CDR3 sequence is 12 residues long. The germline gives CDR1 SEHNR, CDR2 FQNEAQ (reference sequence). Trimming took off 6 bases at V and 7 bases at J, with 13 bases between the two ends. The CDR3 nucleotides read TGTGCCAGCAGTAGTGGTGGGGCAGAGCAGTACTTC. It specifies CASSSGGAEQYF.

This clonotype counts as medium-sized. This rearrangement joins TRBV18 to TRBJ1-2, with D uncertain. The CDR3 is 17 residues long. The germline V gene has CDR1 KGHSH and CDR2 LQKENI. Trimming cost V 0 bases and J 0 bases, with 14 bases left between them. Written as DNA, the CDR3 is TGTGCCAGCTCACCACCTGCTACGGGAGGACCTAACTATGGCTACACCTTC. Its protein is CASSPPATGGPNYGYTF.

This clonotype was detected only a few times. This chain joins TRBV4-1 and TRBJ1-1, with D hard to call. Germline loops: CDR1 MGHRA, CDR2 YSYEKL. This CDR3 region has 13 residues. The V gene lost 2 bases and the J gene lost 1 base, with 5 bases spanning the gap. The CDR3 loop is CASSQRANTEAFF. DNA of the CDR3: TGCGCCAGCAGCCAAAGGGCGAACACTGAAGCTTTCTTT.

This clonotype occurred once. The V and J genes are TRBV7-2 and TRBJ2-7; no definite D call. CDR1 is SGHTA, CDR2 FQGNSA, per germline. The V end lost 2 bases, the J end lost 3 bases, and 17 bases lay between the germline ends. There are 16 residues in the CDR3. The CDR3 here is CASSLFSGTYGYEQYF. The CDR3 DNA sequence: TGTGCCAGCAGCTTATTTTCTGGCACGTACGGCTACGAGCAGTACTTC. The complete variable domain, with remaining parts taken from reference TRBV7-2 and TRBJ2-7, reads GAGVSQSPSNKVTEKGKDVELRCDPISGHTALYWYRQSLGQGLEFLIYFQGNSAPDKSGLPSDRFSAERTGGSVSTLTIQRTQQEDSAVYLCASSLFSGTYGYEQYFGPGTRLTVT.

This clonotype has a count of ten or more. The gene calls are TRBV28 and TRBJ2-1; 7 bases agree with TRBD1. The J segment lost 9 bases and the V segment lost 0 bases, leaving 5 bases of the junction unmatched. Germline values: CDR1 MDHEN, CDR2 SYDVKM. This CDR3 is built from 14 residues. The CDR3 DNA follows: TGTGCCAGCAGTTTATGGGGGACAGAGCGTGAGCAGTTCTTC. Translating it yields CASSLWGTEREQFF. The full variable domain, rest sourced from reference TRBV28 and TRBJ2-1, is DVKVTQSSRYLVKRTGEKVFLECVQDMDHENMFWYRQDPGLGLRLIYFSYDVKMKEKGDIPEGYSVSREKKERFSLILESASTNQTSMYLCASSLWGTEREQFFGPGTRLTVL.

The sample holds many counts of this clonotype. The gene calls are TRBV7-8 and TRBJ1-1, with 8 positions matching TRBD1. With V trimmed by 1 base and J by 5 bases, 3 bases remained unmatched. This CDR3 region has 14 residues. The germline gives CDR1 SGHVS, CDR2 FQNEAQ. CDR3 DNA: TGTGCCAGCAGCTTAGGGACAGGGCGGACTGAAGCTTTCTTT. This codes for CASSLGTGRTEAFF.

The chain employs TRBV7-8 and TRBJ2-7; D perhaps matches TRBD2 (6 bases). The germline V gene has CDR1 SGHVS and CDR2 FQNEAQ. Trimming stripped 5 bases from V and 4 bases from J, with 21 bases between. This CDR3 has 16 residues. In DNA, the CDR3 is TGTGCCAGCAGCCCTGGACGCGGGGAGAGTTTTTACGAGCAGTACTTC. Translation: CASSPGRGESFYEQYF.

This rearrangement joins TRBV6-5 to TRBJ2-5; perhaps TRBD1 as D (5 bases). V gave up 6 bases and J gave up 0 bases, with 11 bases separating them. Germline CDR1 reads MNHEY; CDR2 reads SVGAGI. The CDR3 is made up of 14 amino acids. For the CDR3, the DNA is TGTGCCAGCAGCACAGGAGCCTACCAAGAGACCCAGTACTTC. Encoded protein: CASSTGAYQETQYF.

By frequency in the sample, this clonotype is medium-sized. The chain links TRBV19 to TRBJ2-2; 9 bases match TRBD1. There are 16 residues in the CDR3. Germline CDR1 LNHDA, CDR2 SQIVND (reference sequence). The V segment lost 3 bases and the J segment 3 bases; nucleotides outside the gene matches: 5. CDR3 residues: CASSMGDRVYTGELFF. The CDR3 nucleotides read TGTGCCAGTAGTATGGGGGACAGGGTGTACACCGGGGAGCTGTTTTTT.

This clonotype has at least ten counts. The chain has TRBV2 and TRBJ2-7; no firm D call. The V end lost 9 bases, the J end lost 2 bases, and 11 bases lay between the germline ends. CDR1 and CDR2 (germline): SNHLY, FYNNEI. The CDR3 totals 12 residues. The CDR3 DNA sequence: TGTGCCAGTGGCGAAACACCCTACGAGCAGTACTTC. Translated: CASGETPYEQYF. The full variable domain, completed using reference TRBV2 and TRBJ2-7, is EPEVTQTPSHQVTQMGQEVILRCVPISNHLYFYWYRQILGQKVEFLVSFYNNEISEKSEIFDDQFSVERPDGSNFTLKIRSTKLEDSAMYFCASGETPYEQYFGPGTRLTVT.

This clonotype has ten or more counts. The chain is built from TRBV4-3 and TRBJ1-1; D gene uncertain. Per the germline V gene, CDR1 is LGHNA and CDR2 is YSLEER. The ends were cut back, 3 bases at V and 1 base at J, with 6 bases in the middle. This CDR3 contains 13 residues. As DNA, the CDR3 is TGCGCCAGCAGCCACAACAAGAACACTGAAGCTTTCTTT. Protein sequence: CASSHNKNTEAFF.

By share of the sample, this clonotype is medium-sized (0.01 to 0.1%). This chain joins TRBV7-8 and TRBJ2-5; a weak D match, TRBD1 (6 bases). CDR1 and CDR2 from the germline V gene are SGHVS and FQNEAQ. V was trimmed by 2 bases and J by 1 base, leaving 17 bases between them. CDR3 length equals 17 residues. DNA for the CDR3: TGTGCCAGCAGCTTAAGGATGCCGGGACACAGCCAAGAGACCCAGTACTTC. This codes for CASSLRMPGHSQETQYF.

Many counts were recorded for this clonotype. This chain joins TRBV7-3 and TRBJ2-7; a weak D match, TRBD2 (7 bases). The CDR3 loop spans 15 amino acids. CDR1 is SGHTA and CDR2 is FQGTGA in the germline V gene. The V end lost 5 bases, the J end lost 2 bases, and 16 bases lay between the germline ends. As DNA, the CDR3 is TGTGCCAGCAGCCCAACCGGAGGGGGGGCCTACGAGCAGTACTTC. Protein product: CASSPTGGGAYEQYF.

This clonotype occurred a few times. DNA of the CDR3: TGCAGCGTTGAAGACAGGCAATACCAAGAGACCCAGTACTTC. It yields the protein CSVEDRQYQETQYF. This chain joins TRBV29-1 and TRBJ2-5; D gene unclear. The CDR3 totals 14 residues. Germline CDR1 SQVTM, CDR2 ANQGSEA. V dropped 0 bases and J dropped 0 bases, with 8 bases sitting between them.

Relative to its sample, this clonotype is medium-sized. The V gene is TRBV5-6, the J gene TRBJ1-2; D is ambiguous. The CDR3 spans 16 residues. From germline, CDR1 is SGHDT and CDR2 YYEEEE. The germline V and J ends were trimmed by 4 bases and 0 bases, with 16 bases remaining between them. The CDR3 loop is CASSPALPLANYGYTF. Written as DNA, the CDR3 is TGTGCCAGCAGCCCGGCCCTGCCGTTAGCTAACTATGGCTACACCTTC.